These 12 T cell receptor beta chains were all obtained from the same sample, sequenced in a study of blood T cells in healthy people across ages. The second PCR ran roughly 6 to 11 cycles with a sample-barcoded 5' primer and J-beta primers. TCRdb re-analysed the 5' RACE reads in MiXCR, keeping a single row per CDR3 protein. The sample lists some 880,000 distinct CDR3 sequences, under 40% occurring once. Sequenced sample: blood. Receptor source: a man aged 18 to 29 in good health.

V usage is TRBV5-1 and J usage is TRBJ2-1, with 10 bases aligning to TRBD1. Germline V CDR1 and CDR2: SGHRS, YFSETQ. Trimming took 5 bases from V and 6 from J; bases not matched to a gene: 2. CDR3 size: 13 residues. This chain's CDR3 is CASSRQGANEQFF. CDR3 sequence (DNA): TGCGCCAGCAGTAGACAGGGGGCCAATGAGCAGTTCTTC.

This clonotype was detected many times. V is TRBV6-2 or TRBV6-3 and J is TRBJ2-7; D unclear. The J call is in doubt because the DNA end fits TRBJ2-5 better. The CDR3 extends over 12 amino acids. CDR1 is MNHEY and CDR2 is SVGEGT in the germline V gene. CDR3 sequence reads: CASSYGSGTQYF. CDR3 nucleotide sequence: TGTGCCAGCAGTTACGGATCGGGGACCCAGTACTTC.

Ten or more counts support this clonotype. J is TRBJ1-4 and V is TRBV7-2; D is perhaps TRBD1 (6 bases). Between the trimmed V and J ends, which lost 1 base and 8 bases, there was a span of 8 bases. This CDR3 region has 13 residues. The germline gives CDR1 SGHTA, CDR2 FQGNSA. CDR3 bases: TGTGCCAGCAGCTTAGAAGGGGGGGAAAAACTGTTTTTT. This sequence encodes CASSLEGGEKLFF.

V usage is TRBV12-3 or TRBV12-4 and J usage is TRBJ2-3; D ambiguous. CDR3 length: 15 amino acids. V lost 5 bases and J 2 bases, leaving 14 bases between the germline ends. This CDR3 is CASSKLNPNTDTQYF. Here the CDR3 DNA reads TGTGCCAGCAGTAAACTAAATCCAAACACAGATACGCAGTATTTT.

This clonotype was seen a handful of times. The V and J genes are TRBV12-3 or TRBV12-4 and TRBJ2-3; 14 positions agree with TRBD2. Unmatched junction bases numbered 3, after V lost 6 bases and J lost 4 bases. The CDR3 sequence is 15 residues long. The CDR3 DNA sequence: TGTGCCAGCAGACCGACTAGCGGGGGGGCAGATACGCAGTATTTT. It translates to CASRPTSGGADTQYF.

Here the CDR3 reads CASSQTGTGETQYF. CDR3 nucleotides: TGTGCCAGCAGTCAAACAGGGACGGGAGAGACCCAGTACTTC. The gene calls are TRBV3-1 and TRBJ2-5; possible D gene TRBD1, 6 bases. The V and J ends lost 6 bases and 4 bases respectively, with 15 bases between them. Germline loops: CDR1 LGHDT, CDR2 YNNKEL (reference sequence). The CDR3 has 14 residues.

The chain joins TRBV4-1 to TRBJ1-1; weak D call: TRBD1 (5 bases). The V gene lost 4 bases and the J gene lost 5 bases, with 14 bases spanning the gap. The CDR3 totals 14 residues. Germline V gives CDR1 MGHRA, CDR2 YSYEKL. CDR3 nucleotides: TGCGCCAGCAGCCTGCAAGTGGGGGGAACTGAAGCTTTCTTT. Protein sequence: CASSLQVGGTEAFF.

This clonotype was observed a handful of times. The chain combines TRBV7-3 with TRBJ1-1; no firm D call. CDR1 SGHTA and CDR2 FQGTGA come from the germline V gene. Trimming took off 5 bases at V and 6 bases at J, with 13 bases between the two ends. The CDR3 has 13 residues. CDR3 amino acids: CASSPNRRPEAFF. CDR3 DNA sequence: TGTGCCAGCAGCCCTAACCGACGGCCTGAAGCTTTCTTT.

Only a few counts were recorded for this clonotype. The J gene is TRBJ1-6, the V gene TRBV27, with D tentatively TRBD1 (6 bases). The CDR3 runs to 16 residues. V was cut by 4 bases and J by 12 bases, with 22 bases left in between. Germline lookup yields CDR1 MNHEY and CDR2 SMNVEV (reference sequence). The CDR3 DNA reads TGTGCCAGCAGTTCCTCAGGGGCCCTGCCTTCGAGACCCCTCCACTTT. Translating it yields CASSSSGALPSRPLHF.

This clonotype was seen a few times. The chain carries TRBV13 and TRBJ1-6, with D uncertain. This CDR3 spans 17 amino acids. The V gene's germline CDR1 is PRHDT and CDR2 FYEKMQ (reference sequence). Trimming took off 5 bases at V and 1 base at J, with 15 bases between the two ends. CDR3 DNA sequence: TGTGCCAGCAGCCCCCCTAGAAGAAGGTCCTATAATTCACCCCTCCACTTT. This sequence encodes CASSPPRRRSYNSPLHF.

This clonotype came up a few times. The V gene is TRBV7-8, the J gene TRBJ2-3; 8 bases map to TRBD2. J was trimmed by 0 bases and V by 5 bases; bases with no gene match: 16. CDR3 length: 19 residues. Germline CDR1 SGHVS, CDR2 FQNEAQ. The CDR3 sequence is CASSPRGAGEFSSTDTQYF. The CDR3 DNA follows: TGTGCCAGCAGCCCCCGAGGAGCGGGGGAGTTCTCTAGCACAGATACGCAGTATTTT.

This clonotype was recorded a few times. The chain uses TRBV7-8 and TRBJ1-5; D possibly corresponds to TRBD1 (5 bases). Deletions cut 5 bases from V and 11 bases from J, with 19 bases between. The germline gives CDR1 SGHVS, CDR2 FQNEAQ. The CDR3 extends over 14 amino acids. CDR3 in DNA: TGTGCCAGCAGCCCCGGGACGGGGTCAAAGGCCCAGCATTTT. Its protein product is CASSPGTGSKAQHF.